A few counts support the clone carrying this TCR beta chain. Its antigen is unknown. This sample was taken from a study of cytomegalovirus exposure and HLA in healthy donors. The primer mix had 60 Vbeta and 13 Jbeta primers. Sequencing was performed with immunoSEQ multiplex PCR; in TCRdb, only in-frame clones are kept and a portion is missing. The data hold some 120,000 clones, with around 62% observed a single time. Overall study results and limits: In vitro assays verified that three CMV-associated chains recognized CMV antigens specifically. In a later analysis, a missense DCLRE1C variant was linked to TCR beta V- and J-gene trimming.

This clonotype was sampled from a woman between 35 and 50 years old in good health and CMV-seropositive. Sequencing was carried out using PBMCs.

CDR3 bases: TGTGCCAGCTCGCTGACAGAAAATAATTCACCCCTCCACTTT. Translating gives CASSLTENNSPLHF. The chain couples TRBV18 to TRBJ1-6, with D possibly matching TRBD1 (5 bases). Germline V gene data show CDR1 as KGHSH and CDR2 as LQKENI. Trimming pared 6 bases from V and 5 bases from J, leaving 11 bases between. The CDR3 covers 14 residues. The whole variable domain, filled in from reference TRBV18 and TRBJ1-6, reads NAGVMQNPRHLVRRRGQEARLRCSPMKGHSHVYWYRQLPEEGLKFMVYLQKENIIDESGMPKERFSAEFPKEGPSILRIQQVVRGDSAAYFCASSLTENNSPLHFGNGTRLTVT.